This T cell receptor beta chain was sequenced in a study of blood T cell repertoires in COVID-19. Study summary: The analysed material was cDNA or gDNA that came from T cells, B-cell-depleted T cells, or PBMCs.

Clinical history reported by participants formed the basis on which cohorts were assigned. This clone was detected only once. Trimming removed 6 bases from V and 1 base from J; junction bases left unmatched: 6. The length of the CDR3 is 15 residues. CDR1 and CDR2 from the germline V gene are MNHEY and SMNVEV (reference sequence). Authors' processing steps: Amplification of reference gene primers was used by the study to estimate nucleated cell counts. Produced via immunoSEQ multiplex PCR; TCRdb's table is partial and in-frame only. The V and J calls and the clone size are those of that table, but D and trimming were determined from the DNA. The sample includes fewer than 350,000 clones, around nine tenths of them seen just once.

The TCR was taken from a woman aged 40 to 49 who had recovered from COVID-19. Specimen: PBMCs or T cells enriched from blood (not recorded which). The chain has TRBV27 and TRBJ2-3; TRBD2 agrees at 8 bases. CDR3 nucleotides: TGTGCCAGCAGCACTAGCGGATACCGCACAGATACGCAGTATTTT. This translates into CASSTSGYRTDTQYF.